This T cell receptor (beta chain) was obtained from a study of blood T cell repertoires in COVID-19. Overall study context: Acute-phase and convalescent COVID-19 samples originated in the United States, Italy and Spain.

This table comes from immunoSEQ multiplex PCR, and its TCRdb copy is limited to in-frame clones, with some not included. This sample has roughly 200,000 clones, with 80% to 90% found just once. Participants, roughly 18 to 90 years old, spanned more than 20 US areas. In assigning cohorts, the study relied on participant-reported clinical history. This CDR3 is built from 14 residues. The germline CDR1 and CDR2 sequences are MNHEY and SVGAGI. J was trimmed by 3 bases and V by 2 bases; bases with no gene match: 4. The V gene is TRBV6-5, the J gene TRBJ2-7, with 7 bases that match TRBD1. The sequence was obtained from a woman in her thirties or forties with acute COVID-19. The sequenced sample consisted of PBMCs or T cells enriched from blood (not recorded which). The CDR3 reads CASSYGPGGYEQYF. The DNA of the CDR3 is TGTGCCAGCAGTTACGGTCCAGGGGGCTACGAGCAGTACTTC.